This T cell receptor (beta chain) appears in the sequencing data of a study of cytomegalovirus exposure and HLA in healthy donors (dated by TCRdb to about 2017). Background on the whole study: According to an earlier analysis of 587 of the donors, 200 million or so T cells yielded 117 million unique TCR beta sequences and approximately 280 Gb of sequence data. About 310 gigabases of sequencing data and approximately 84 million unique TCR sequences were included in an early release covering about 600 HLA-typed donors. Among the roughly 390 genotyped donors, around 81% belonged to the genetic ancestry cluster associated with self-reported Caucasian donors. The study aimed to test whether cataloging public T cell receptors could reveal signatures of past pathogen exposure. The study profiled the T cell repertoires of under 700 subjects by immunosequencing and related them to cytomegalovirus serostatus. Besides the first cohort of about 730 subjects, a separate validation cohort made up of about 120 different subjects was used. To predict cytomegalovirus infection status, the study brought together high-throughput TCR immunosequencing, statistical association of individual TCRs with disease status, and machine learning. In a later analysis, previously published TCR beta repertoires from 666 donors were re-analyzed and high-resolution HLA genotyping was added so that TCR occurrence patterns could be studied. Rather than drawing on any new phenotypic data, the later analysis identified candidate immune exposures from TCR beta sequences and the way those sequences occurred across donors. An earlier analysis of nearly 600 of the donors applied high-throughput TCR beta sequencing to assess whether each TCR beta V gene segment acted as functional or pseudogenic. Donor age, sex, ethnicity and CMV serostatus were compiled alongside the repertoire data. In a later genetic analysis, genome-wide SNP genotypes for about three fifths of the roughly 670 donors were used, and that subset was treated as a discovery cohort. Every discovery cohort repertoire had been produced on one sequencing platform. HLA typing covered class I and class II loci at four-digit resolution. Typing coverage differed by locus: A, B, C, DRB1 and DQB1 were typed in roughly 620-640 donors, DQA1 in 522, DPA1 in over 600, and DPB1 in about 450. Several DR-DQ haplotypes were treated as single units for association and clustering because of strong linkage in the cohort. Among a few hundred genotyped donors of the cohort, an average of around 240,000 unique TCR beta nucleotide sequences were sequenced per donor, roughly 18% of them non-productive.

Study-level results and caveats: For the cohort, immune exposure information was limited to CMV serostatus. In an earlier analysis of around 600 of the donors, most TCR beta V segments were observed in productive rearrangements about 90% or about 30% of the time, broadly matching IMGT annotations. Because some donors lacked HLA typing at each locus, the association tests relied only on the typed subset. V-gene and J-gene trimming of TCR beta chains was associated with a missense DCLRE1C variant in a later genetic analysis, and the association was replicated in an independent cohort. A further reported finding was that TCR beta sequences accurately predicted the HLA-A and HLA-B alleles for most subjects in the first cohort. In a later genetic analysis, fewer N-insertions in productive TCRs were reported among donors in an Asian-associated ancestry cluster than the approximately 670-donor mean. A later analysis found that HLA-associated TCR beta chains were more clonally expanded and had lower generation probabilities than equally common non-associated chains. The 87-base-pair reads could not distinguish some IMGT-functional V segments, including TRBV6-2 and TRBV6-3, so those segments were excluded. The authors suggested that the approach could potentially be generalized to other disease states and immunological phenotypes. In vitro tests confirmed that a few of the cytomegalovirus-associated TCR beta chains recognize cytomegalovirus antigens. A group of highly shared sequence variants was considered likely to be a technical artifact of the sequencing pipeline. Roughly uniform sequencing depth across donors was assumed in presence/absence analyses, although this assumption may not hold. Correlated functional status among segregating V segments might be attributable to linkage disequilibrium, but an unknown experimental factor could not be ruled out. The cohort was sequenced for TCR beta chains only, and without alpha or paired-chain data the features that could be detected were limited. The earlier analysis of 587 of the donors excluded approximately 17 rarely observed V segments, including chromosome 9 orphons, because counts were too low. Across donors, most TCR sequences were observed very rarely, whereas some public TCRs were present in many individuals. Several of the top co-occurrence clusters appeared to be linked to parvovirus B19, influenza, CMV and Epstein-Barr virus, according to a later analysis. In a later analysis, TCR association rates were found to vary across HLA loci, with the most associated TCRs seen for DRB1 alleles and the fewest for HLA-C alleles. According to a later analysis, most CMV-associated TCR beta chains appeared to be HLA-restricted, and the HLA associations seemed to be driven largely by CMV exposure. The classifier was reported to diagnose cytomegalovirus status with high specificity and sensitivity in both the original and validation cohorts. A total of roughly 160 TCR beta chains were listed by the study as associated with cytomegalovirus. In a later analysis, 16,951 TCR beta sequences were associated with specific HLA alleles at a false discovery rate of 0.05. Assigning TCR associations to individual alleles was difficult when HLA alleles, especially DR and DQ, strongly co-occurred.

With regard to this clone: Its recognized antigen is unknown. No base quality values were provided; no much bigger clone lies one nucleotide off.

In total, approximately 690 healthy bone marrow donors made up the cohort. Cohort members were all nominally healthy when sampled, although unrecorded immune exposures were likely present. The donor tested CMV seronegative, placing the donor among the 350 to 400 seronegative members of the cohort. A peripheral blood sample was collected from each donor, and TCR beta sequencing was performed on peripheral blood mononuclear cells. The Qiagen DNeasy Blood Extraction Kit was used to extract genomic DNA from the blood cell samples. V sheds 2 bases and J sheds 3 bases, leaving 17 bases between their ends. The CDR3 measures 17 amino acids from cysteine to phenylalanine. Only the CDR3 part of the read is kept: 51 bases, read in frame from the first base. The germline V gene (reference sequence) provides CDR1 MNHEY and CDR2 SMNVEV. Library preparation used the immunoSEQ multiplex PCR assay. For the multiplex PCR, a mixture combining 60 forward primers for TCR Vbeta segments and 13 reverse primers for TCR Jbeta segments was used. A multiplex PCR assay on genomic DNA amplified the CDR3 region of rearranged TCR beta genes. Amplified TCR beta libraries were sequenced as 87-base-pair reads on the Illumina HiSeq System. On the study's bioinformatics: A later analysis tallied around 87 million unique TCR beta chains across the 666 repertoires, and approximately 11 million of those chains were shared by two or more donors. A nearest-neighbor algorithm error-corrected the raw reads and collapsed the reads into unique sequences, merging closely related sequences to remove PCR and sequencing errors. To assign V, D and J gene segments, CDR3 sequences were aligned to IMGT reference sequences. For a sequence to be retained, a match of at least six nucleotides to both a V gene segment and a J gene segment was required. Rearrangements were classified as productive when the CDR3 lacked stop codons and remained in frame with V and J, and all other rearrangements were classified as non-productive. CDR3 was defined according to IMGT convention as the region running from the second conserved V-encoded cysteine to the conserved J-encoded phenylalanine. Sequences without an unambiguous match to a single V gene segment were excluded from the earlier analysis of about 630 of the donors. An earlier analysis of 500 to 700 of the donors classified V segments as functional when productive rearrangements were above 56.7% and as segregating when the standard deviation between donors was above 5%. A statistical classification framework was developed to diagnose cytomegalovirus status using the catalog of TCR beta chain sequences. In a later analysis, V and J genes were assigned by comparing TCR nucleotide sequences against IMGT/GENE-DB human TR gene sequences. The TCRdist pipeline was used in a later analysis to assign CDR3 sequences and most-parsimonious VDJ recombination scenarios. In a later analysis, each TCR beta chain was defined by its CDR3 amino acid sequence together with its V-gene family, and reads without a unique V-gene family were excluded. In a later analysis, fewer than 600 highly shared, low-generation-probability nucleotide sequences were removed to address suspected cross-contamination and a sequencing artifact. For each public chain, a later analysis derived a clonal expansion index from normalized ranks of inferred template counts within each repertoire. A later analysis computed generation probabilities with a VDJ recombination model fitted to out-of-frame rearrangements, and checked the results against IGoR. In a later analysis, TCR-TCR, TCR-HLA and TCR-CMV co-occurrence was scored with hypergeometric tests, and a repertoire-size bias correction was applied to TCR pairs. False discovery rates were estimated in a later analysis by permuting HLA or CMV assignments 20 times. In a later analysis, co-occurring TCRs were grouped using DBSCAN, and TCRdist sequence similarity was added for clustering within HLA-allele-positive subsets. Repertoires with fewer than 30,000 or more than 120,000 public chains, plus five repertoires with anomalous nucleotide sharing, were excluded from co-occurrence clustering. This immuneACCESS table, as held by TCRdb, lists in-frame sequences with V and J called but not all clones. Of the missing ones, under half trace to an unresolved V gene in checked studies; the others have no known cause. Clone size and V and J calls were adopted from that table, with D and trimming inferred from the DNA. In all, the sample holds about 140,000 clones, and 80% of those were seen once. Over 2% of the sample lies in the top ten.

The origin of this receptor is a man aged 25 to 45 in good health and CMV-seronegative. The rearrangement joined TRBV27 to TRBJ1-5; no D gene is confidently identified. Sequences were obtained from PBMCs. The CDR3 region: CASSLRGMIANNQPQHF. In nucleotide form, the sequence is TGTGCCAGCAGTTTAAGAGGGATGATAGCTAACAATCAGCCCCAGCATTTT.